A selection of T cell receptor beta chains follows, all from one sample in a study of blood T cell repertoires in COVID-19. This table comes from immunoSEQ multiplex PCR, and its TCRdb copy is limited to in-frame clones, with some not included. The sample consists of 250,000 to 300,000 clones, roughly nine tenths of them appearing once. The sequencing input was peripheral blood. Receptors originate from a woman aged 25 to 39 with COVID-19, enrolled during active disease. CDR3s include the opening cysteine and the closing phenylalanine or tryptophan. Fields, in order: CDR3 protein, CDR3 DNA, V gene, J gene, clone size, D gene. A D gene is named only where the DNA matches it firmly. The size field is filled for only some rows; it gives once, few, many or a size class.

CDR3 protein: CASSRREGQEEQYF; CDR3 DNA: TGTGCCAGCAGTCGCAGGGAGGGCCAGGAGGAGCAGTACTTC; V gene: TRBV6-5; J gene: TRBJ2-7; clone size: NA; D gene: TRBD2
CDR3 protein: CAISEQGLNTEAFF; CDR3 DNA: TGTGCCATCAGTGAGCAGGGTTTGAACACTGAAGCTTTCTTT; V gene: TRBV10-3; J gene: TRBJ1-1; clone size: once; D gene: NA
CDR3 protein: CAWSHTGFHQPQHF; CDR3 DNA: TGTGCCTGGAGCCATACCGGGTTCCATCAGCCCCAGCATTTT; V gene: TRBV30; J gene: TRBJ1-5; clone size: NA; D gene: NA
CDR3 protein: CASSETVLNTEAFF; CDR3 DNA: TGTGCCAGCAGTGAGACTGTCTTGAACACTGAAGCTTTCTTT; V gene: TRBV2; J gene: TRBJ1-1; clone size: once; D gene: NA
CDR3 protein: CASSIDPKRQGDQPQHF; CDR3 DNA: TGTGCCAGTAGTATAGATCCTAAGAGACAGGGGGATCAGCCCCAGCATTTT; V gene: TRBV19; J gene: TRBJ1-5; clone size: NA; D gene: TRBD1
CDR3 protein: CASSQELGTDGVYTIYF; CDR3 DNA: TGCGCCAGCAGCCAAGAATTAGGGACAGATGGAGTATACACCATATATTTT; V gene: TRBV4-1; J gene: TRBJ1-3; clone size: NA; D gene: TRBD1
CDR3 protein: CASSLSASGPSYEQYF; CDR3 DNA: TGTGCCAGCAGCTTAAGTGCTAGCGGTCCCTCCTACGAGCAGTACTTC; V gene: TRBV7-9; J gene: TRBJ2-7; clone size: once; D gene: TRBD2
CDR3 protein: CASSITSGTGDNEQFF; CDR3 DNA: TGTGCCAGTAGTATAACATCCGGGACAGGGGACAATGAGCAGTTCTTC; V gene: TRBV19; J gene: TRBJ2-1; clone size: NA; D gene: TRBD1
CDR3 protein: CASSEIQGYEQYF; CDR3 DNA: TGCGCCAGCAGTGAAATTCAGGGGTACGAGCAGTACTTC; V gene: TRBV10-1; J gene: TRBJ2-7; clone size: NA; D gene: NA
CDR3 protein: CASGLASADTQYF; CDR3 DNA: TGTGCTAGTGGTTTGGCTAGCGCCGATACGCAGTATTTT; V gene: TRBV12-5; J gene: TRBJ2-3; clone size: NA; D gene: NA
CDR3 protein: CATSSLMGQWTYEQYF; CDR3 DNA: TGTGCCACCAGCAGCCTCATGGGCCAATGGACCTACGAGCAGTACTTC; V gene: TRBV15; J gene: TRBJ2-7; clone size: NA; D gene: NA
CDR3 protein: CASSSGLAAFGEQFF; CDR3 DNA: TGTGCCAGCAGCTCGGGACTAGCGGCTTTCGGTGAGCAGTTCTTC; V gene: TRBV7-8; J gene: TRBJ2-1; clone size: NA; D gene: TRBD2
CDR3 protein: CASSPAGQGWDGYTF; CDR3 DNA: TGTGCCAGCAGCCCCGCCGGACAGGGATGGGATGGCTACACCTTC; V gene: TRBV7-2; J gene: TRBJ1-2; clone size: once; D gene: TRBD1
CDR3 protein: CASSPRDRAGAFF; CDR3 DNA: TGTGCCAGCAGTCCCCGGGACAGGGCCGGAGCTTTCTTT; V gene: TRBV6-5; J gene: TRBJ1-1; clone size: NA; D gene: TRBD1
CDR3 protein: CASSYSGTGVGYTF; CDR3 DNA: TGTGCCAGCAGTTACTCCGGGACAGGGGTCGGCTACACCTTC; V gene: TRBV5-5; J gene: TRBJ1-2; clone size: once; D gene: TRBD1
CDR3 protein: CASRHRGDTEAFF; CDR3 DNA: TGTGCCAGCAGACACAGGGGAGACACTGAAGCTTTCTTT; V gene: TRBV12-3/TRBV12-4; J gene: TRBJ1-1; clone size: NA; D gene: TRBD1
CDR3 protein: CASMVYGQVGTGELFF; CDR3 DNA: TGTGCCAGTATGGTCTATGGACAGGTCGGCACCGGGGAGCTGTTTTTT; V gene: TRBV19; J gene: TRBJ2-2; clone size: NA; D gene: TRBD1
CDR3 protein: CAISEGSAYNEQFF; CDR3 DNA: TGTGCCATCAGTGAGGGGAGTGCCTACAATGAGCAGTTCTTC; V gene: TRBV10-3; J gene: TRBJ2-1; clone size: many; D gene: NA
CDR3 protein: CASSVGAGTNYGYTF; CDR3 DNA: TGTGCCAGCAGCGTTGGGGCAGGGACTAACTATGGCTACACCTTC; V gene: TRBV9; J gene: TRBJ1-2; clone size: NA; D gene: NA
CDR3 protein: CASSRTGGDGQPQHF; CDR3 DNA: TGTGCCAGCAGTCGGACAGGGGGAGACGGTCAGCCCCAGCATTTT; V gene: TRBV27; J gene: TRBJ1-5; clone size: NA; D gene: TRBD1
CDR3 protein: CAWSVQGLSYTF; CDR3 DNA: TGTGCCTGGAGTGTTCAGGGGTTAAGCTACACCTTC; V gene: TRBV30; J gene: TRBJ1-2; clone size: once; D gene: NA
CDR3 protein: CASSISGWHEKLFF; CDR3 DNA: TGTGCCAGTAGTATCTCGGGATGGCATGAAAAACTGTTTTTT; V gene: TRBV19; J gene: TRBJ1-4; clone size: NA; D gene: NA
CDR3 protein: CASSLNRLARSEQFF; CDR3 DNA: TGTGCCAGCAGTCTTAATCGACTAGCTAGGAGTGAGCAGTTCTTC; V gene: TRBV27; J gene: TRBJ2-1; clone size: NA; D gene: TRBD2
CDR3 protein: CASSLGLAGLYNEQFF; CDR3 DNA: TGTGCCAGCAGCTTAGGACTAGCGGGCCTATACAATGAGCAGTTCTTC; V gene: TRBV13; J gene: TRBJ2-1; clone size: NA; D gene: TRBD2
CDR3 protein: CASKLAGGPGYEQYF; CDR3 DNA: TGTGCCAGCAAATTGGCGGGAGGGCCTGGGTACGAGCAGTACTTC; V gene: TRBV6-5; J gene: TRBJ2-7; clone size: NA; D gene: TRBD2
CDR3 protein: CASSLESGEQFF; CDR3 DNA: TGTGCCAGCAGCTTGGAGTCGGGTGAGCAGTTCTTC; V gene: TRBV11-3; J gene: TRBJ2-1; clone size: NA; D gene: NA
CDR3 protein: CASSLRDRGDYGYTF; CDR3 DNA: TGTGCCAGCAGCCTCCGGGACAGGGGAGACTATGGCTACACCTTC; V gene: TRBV3-1/TRBV3-2; J gene: TRBJ1-2; clone size: NA; D gene: TRBD1
CDR3 protein: CASSQTGTGHEKLFF; CDR3 DNA: TGTGCCAGCAGCCAGACCGGGACAGGGCATGAAAAACTGTTTTTT; V gene: TRBV16; J gene: TRBJ1-4; clone size: NA; D gene: TRBD1
CDR3 protein: CASSSGTTYNEQFF; CDR3 DNA: TGTGCCAGCAGCTCCGGGACTACTTACAATGAGCAGTTCTTC; V gene: TRBV6-2/TRBV6-3; J gene: TRBJ2-1; clone size: NA; D gene: TRBD2
CDR3 protein: CATSLWASGSYEQYF; CDR3 DNA: TGCGCCACCTCCTTGTGGGCTAGCGGCTCCTACGAGCAGTACTTC; V gene: TRBV5-1; J gene: TRBJ2-7; clone size: NA; D gene: TRBD2
CDR3 protein: CAWSVTPPTTNEKLFF; CDR3 DNA: TGTGCCTGGAGTGTTACACCGCCCACAACTAATGAAAAACTGTTTTTT; V gene: TRBV30; J gene: TRBJ1-4; clone size: NA; D gene: NA
CDR3 protein: CATLDFRTSGTSTDTQYF; CDR3 DNA: TGTGCCACCCTCGACTTCCGGACTAGCGGGACGAGCACAGATACGCAGTATTTT; V gene: TRBV2; J gene: TRBJ2-3; clone size: NA; D gene: TRBD2
CDR3 protein: CASSPGPGEVYEQYF; CDR3 DNA: TGTGCCAGCAGCCCAGGACCCGGGGAAGTCTACGAGCAGTACTTC; V gene: TRBV5-4; J gene: TRBJ2-7; clone size: NA; D gene: NA
CDR3 protein: CASSLGTANSYEQYF; CDR3 DNA: TGTGCCAGCAGCCTTGGGACAGCCAACTCCTACGAGCAGTACTTC; V gene: TRBV9; J gene: TRBJ2-7; clone size: NA; D gene: TRBD1
CDR3 protein: CASQGPGELFF; CDR3 DNA: TGTGCCTCTCAGGGTCCCGGGGAGCTGTTTTTT; V gene: TRBV24-1; J gene: TRBJ2-2; clone size: NA; D gene: NA
CDR3 protein: CASSYSGRQAGYTF; CDR3 DNA: TGTGCCAGCAGTTACTCGGGCCGACAGGCGGGCTACACCTTC; V gene: TRBV6-5; J gene: TRBJ1-2; clone size: NA; D gene: NA
CDR3 protein: CASSLVGQSYGYTF; CDR3 DNA: TGTGCCAGCAGCCTCGTGGGGCAATCCTATGGCTACACCTTC; V gene: TRBV27; J gene: TRBJ1-2; clone size: once; D gene: NA
CDR3 protein: CASSVRPGEADLNYGYTF; CDR3 DNA: TGTGCCAGCAGCGTACGTCCGGGGGAGGCGGACCTTAACTATGGCTACACCTTC; V gene: TRBV9; J gene: TRBJ1-2; clone size: NA; D gene: NA
CDR3 protein: CASSNLAEEKLFF; CDR3 DNA: TGTGCCAGCAGTAACTTGGCGGAAGAAAAACTGTTTTTT; V gene: TRBV28; J gene: TRBJ1-4; clone size: once; D gene: NA
CDR3 protein: CASSATPGLAKITRQYF; CDR3 DNA: TGTGCCAGCAGCGCGACACCGGGACTAGCGAAAATTACGAGGCAGTACTTC; V gene: TRBV9; J gene: TRBJ2-7; clone size: NA; D gene: TRBD2
CDR3 protein: CAWSPLRVGGDTEAFF; CDR3 DNA: TGTGCCTGGAGCCCCCTCAGGGTAGGGGGTGACACTGAAGCTTTCTTT; V gene: TRBV30; J gene: TRBJ1-1; clone size: NA; D gene: NA
CDR3 protein: CASSTEDHSYNEQFF; CDR3 DNA: TGTGCCAGTAGTACCGAGGATCATTCCTACAATGAGCAGTTCTTC; V gene: TRBV19; J gene: TRBJ2-1; clone size: NA; D gene: NA
CDR3 protein: CASSLAGLAVHNEQFF; CDR3 DNA: TGTGCCAGCAGCTTAGCTGGACTAGCGGTCCACAATGAGCAGTTCTTC; V gene: TRBV11-3; J gene: TRBJ2-1; clone size: NA; D gene: TRBD2
CDR3 protein: CASSPDRPPFYGYTF; CDR3 DNA: TGTGCCAGCAGCCCGGACAGGCCACCCTTCTATGGCTACACCTTC; V gene: TRBV5-6; J gene: TRBJ1-2; clone size: NA; D gene: TRBD1
CDR3 protein: CASSLRRSALNTGELFF; CDR3 DNA: TGTGCCAGCAGCTTGAGGCGCAGCGCTTTGAACACCGGGGAGCTGTTTTTT; V gene: TRBV5-6; J gene: TRBJ2-2; clone size: NA; D gene: NA
CDR3 protein: CASSPPFGQSNEKLFF; CDR3 DNA: TGTGCCAGCTCACCGCCCTTTGGACAGAGTAATGAAAAACTGTTTTTT; V gene: TRBV18; J gene: TRBJ1-4; clone size: NA; D gene: NA